This T cell receptor beta chain emerged from a study of cytomegalovirus exposure and HLA in healthy donors. Study-wide results and limits: In most subjects, TCR beta sequences reportedly gave accurate predictions of HLA-A and HLA-B alleles.

The PCR ran on 60 Vbeta and 13 Jbeta primers. Measured with immunoSEQ multiplex PCR; TCRdb has only the in-frame clones, and not every one. This table holds 110,000 to 150,000 clones, roughly a tenth found once. CDR1 and CDR2 from the germline V gene are SEHNR and FQNEAQ (reference sequence). CDR3 length: 13 amino acids. Trimming shortened V by 4 bases and J by 4 bases, and 10 bases separated the two germline ends. In the case of this clone: Its antigen remains unknown.

Specimen: PBMCs. The clonotype originates from a male donor in good health and CMV-seronegative. This rearrangement joins TRBV7-9 to TRBJ1-1; unclear D gene. CDR3 coding DNA: TGTGCCAGCAGCTCTACGAGGCGCACTGAAGCTTTCTTT. This gives the protein CASSSTRRTEAFF.